The rows below give T cell receptor beta chains drawn from one sample of a study of metastatic and nonmetastatic thyroid tumors. With MiXCR, TCRdb called clones anew from the PCR reads. The profile covers 20,000 to 25,000 clones, with 20% appearing a single time and 4.4% taken by the ten largest. The sequencing input was adjacent normal tissue. These receptors were collected from a female donor with papillary thyroid cancer or a benign thyroid nodule (not recorded which). Some clones in this sample may be carry-over from other donors' samples. Both conserved end residues are trimmed from each CDR3.

j_gene: TRBJ2-5; v_gene: TRBV20-1; CDR3aa: SASTSAGVGRGTQY
j_gene: TRBJ1-5; v_gene: TRBV28; CDR3aa: VSRQPDGLNQPQH
j_gene: TRBJ2-5; v_gene: TRBV7-2; CDR3aa: ASSVGGRGGETQY
j_gene: TRBJ1-2; v_gene: TRBV11-1; CDR3aa: ATPAGGPLANYGYT
j_gene: TRBJ1-1; v_gene: TRBV11-3; CDR3aa: ASRVMSNNTEAF
j_gene: TRBJ2-7; v_gene: TRBV12-3/TRBV12-4; CDR3aa: ASSLGQGSSEQY
j_gene: TRBJ2-7; v_gene: TRBV6-5; CDR3aa: ASSYSKDYEQY
j_gene: TRBJ2-1; v_gene: TRBV11-2; CDR3aa: ASSHFRERYNEQF
j_gene: TRBJ1-3; v_gene: TRBV11-2; CDR3aa: ASSLGVSGNTIY
j_gene: TRBJ2-3; v_gene: TRBV20-1; CDR3aa: SASGSTDTQY
j_gene: TRBJ2-7; v_gene: TRBV7-2; CDR3aa: ASSLGGGVAYEQY
j_gene: TRBJ2-3; v_gene: TRBV10-1; CDR3aa: ASSGLDHTDTQY
j_gene: TRBJ2-1; v_gene: TRBV9; CDR3aa: ASSPRDPEQF
j_gene: TRBJ2-1; v_gene: TRBV7-3; CDR3aa: ASSLGSGIGDEQF
j_gene: TRBJ2-1; v_gene: TRBV9; CDR3aa: ASSSRTSGIRNEQF
j_gene: TRBJ2-1; v_gene: TRBV9; CDR3aa: ASSVSLQLGSGANEQF
j_gene: TRBJ2-2; v_gene: TRBV10-2; CDR3aa: ASSETDGSGELF
j_gene: TRBJ2-1; v_gene: TRBV2; CDR3aa: ASSERGLLRDEQF
j_gene: TRBJ2-5; v_gene: TRBV7-3; CDR3aa: ARRLTRSGQETQY
j_gene: TRBJ1-1; v_gene: TRBV12-3/TRBV12-4; CDR3aa: ASSSQRKAF
j_gene: TRBJ1-5; v_gene: TRBV20-1; CDR3aa: SVPDRGRQPQH
j_gene: TRBJ2-5; v_gene: TRBV20-1; CDR3aa: SARFSGREQETQY
j_gene: TRBJ1-2; v_gene: TRBV24-1; CDR3aa: ATSDLKGGYT
j_gene: TRBJ1-4; v_gene: TRBV5-1; CDR3aa: ASSLDMEKLF
j_gene: TRBJ2-2; v_gene: TRBV6-2/TRBV6-3; CDR3aa: ASSSLGQGDTGELF
j_gene: TRBJ2-1; v_gene: TRBV20-1; CDR3aa: SASGLAGQDNEQF
j_gene: TRBJ2-5; v_gene: TRBV6-5; CDR3aa: ASSYRPEQREQETQY
j_gene: TRBJ2-2; v_gene: TRBV14; CDR3aa: ASSQEKRRAGGTGELF
j_gene: TRBJ2-3; v_gene: TRBV10-3; CDR3aa: AGEEGDRRCTDTQY
j_gene: TRBJ2-1; v_gene: TRBV11-1; CDR3aa: ASSLYNERF
j_gene: TRBJ2-3; v_gene: TRBV20-1; CDR3aa: SARDHDRETDTQY
j_gene: TRBJ2-3; v_gene: TRBV3-1; CDR3aa: ASSQELKRGTDTQY
j_gene: TRBJ2-1; v_gene: TRBV27; CDR3aa: ASTSSEGTSYNEQF
j_gene: TRBJ1-2; v_gene: TRBV7-9; CDR3aa: ASSPSATNYGYT
j_gene: TRBJ2-7; v_gene: TRBV11-2; CDR3aa: ASSLSLAVAYERY
j_gene: TRBJ2-7; v_gene: TRBV18; CDR3aa: ASSPVSSYEQY
j_gene: TRBJ1-6; v_gene: TRBV30; CDR3aa: AGSSPGMRNSPHH
j_gene: TRBJ2-2; v_gene: TRBV19; CDR3aa: ARDPGLAERPNGELF
j_gene: TRBJ2-2; v_gene: TRBV2; CDR3aa: ASKRHTNTGELF
j_gene: TRBJ2-3; v_gene: TRBV29-1; CDR3aa: SVRTTTRGTDTQY
j_gene: TRBJ1-5; v_gene: TRBV3-1; CDR3aa: ASSPGRREPQH
j_gene: TRBJ1-1; v_gene: TRBV9; CDR3aa: ASSAVHQGANTEAF
j_gene: TRBJ1-3; v_gene: TRBV27; CDR3aa: ASRQGAGNTIY
j_gene: TRBJ1-1; v_gene: TRBV9; CDR3aa: ASSVEPTGTESF
j_gene: TRBJ2-3; v_gene: TRBV15; CDR3aa: ATSRDASTDTQY
j_gene: TRBJ1-5; v_gene: TRBV6-5; CDR3aa: ASEFRGRNQPQH
j_gene: TRBJ1-6; v_gene: TRBV15; CDR3aa: ATATAYNSPLH
j_gene: TRBJ1-6; v_gene: TRBV19; CDR3aa: ASSLQPGQVPH
j_gene: TRBJ2-1; v_gene: TRBV10-3; CDR3aa: AISEAGGQSNEQF
j_gene: TRBJ2-7; v_gene: TRBV20-1; CDR3aa: SARDFRTGGYEQY
j_gene: TRBJ2-1; v_gene: TRBV27; CDR3aa: ASSSTHRQGDEQF
j_gene: TRBJ1-4; v_gene: TRBV10-3; CDR3aa: AISELEQEREKLF
j_gene: TRBJ1-1; v_gene: TRBV7-8; CDR3aa: ACSLEYTETF